These 31 T cell receptor beta chains share one sample of origin, sequenced in a study of cytomegalovirus exposure and HLA in healthy donors. Repertoires were generated with immunoSEQ multiplex PCR, while TCRdb's copy carries only in-frame clones and drops some. Here the sample spans about 190,000 clones, 86% being singletons. The sample comprised PBMCs. The receptor set was obtained from a woman in her late teens or twenties in good health and CMV-seronegative.

The chain couples TRBV5-4 to TRBJ2-1; D possibly corresponds to TRBD2 (6 bases). Trimming cost V 0 bases and J 5 bases, with 21 bases left between them. This CDR3 spans 18 amino acids. Germline V gives CDR1 SGHNT, CDR2 YYREEE (reference sequence). CDR3 sequence: CASSLASTGGAANNEQFF. The CDR3 DNA reads as TGTGCCAGCAGCTTGGCCTCCACGGGCGGGGCCGCTAACAATGAGCAGTTCTTC. Drawing the rest from reference TRBV5-4 and TRBJ2-1, the complete variable domain is ETGVTQSPTHLIKTRGQQVTLRCSSQSGHNTVSWYQQALGQGPQFIFQYYREEENGRGNFPPRFSGLQFPNYSSELNVNALELDDSALYLCASSLASTGGAANNEQFFGPGTRLTVL.

The chain combines TRBV6-4 with TRBJ2-3, with TRBD1 as a possible D gene (6 bases). Trimming pared 2 bases from V and 6 bases from J, leaving 15 bases between. Germline V gives CDR1 MRHNA, CDR2 SNTAGT. The CDR3 loop spans 15 amino acids. The CDR3 region is CASSDAGASADTQYF. The CDR3 DNA follows: TGTGCCAGCAGTGACGCAGGGGCCTCAGCGGATACGCAGTATTTT.

V is TRBV7-9 and J is TRBJ2-3, with 8 positions matching TRBD2. Germline-derived CDR1 and CDR2 are SEHNR and FQNEAQ (reference sequence). Trimming cost V 5 bases and J 4 bases; bases outside gene matches: 11. CDR3 length equals 16 residues. This chain's CDR3 is CASSPAGAGGADTQYF. The DNA of the CDR3 is TGTGCCAGCAGCCCAGCGGGCGCGGGGGGAGCAGATACGCAGTATTTT. The full variable domain, with the rest looked up from reference TRBV7-9 and TRBJ2-3, is DTGVSQNPRHKITKRGQNVTFRCDPISEHNRLYWYRQTLGQGPEFLTYFQNEAQLEKSRLLSDRFSAERPKGSFSTLEIQRTEQGDSAMYLCASSPAGAGGADTQYFGPGTRLTVL.

The chain joins TRBV28 to TRBJ1-2, with 9 nucleotides matching TRBD1. The V gene's germline CDR1 is MDHEN and CDR2 SYDVKM. This CDR3 is built from 12 residues. With 11 bases clipped from V and 8 bases from J, the junction kept 9 bases outside the gene matches. CDR3 bases: TGTGCCTGGGGACAGGGAGTGCGGGGCTACACCTTC. This encodes CAWGQGVRGYTF.

This clone was observed a single time. The CDR3 nucleotides read TGTGCCAGCAGCCCTAGGACAGGGACATATGGCTACACCTTC. Residues: CASSPRTGTYGYTF. The chain joins TRBV7-2 to TRBJ1-2; 8 nucleotides align to TRBD1. This CDR3 is 14 amino acids long. Germline values: CDR1 SGHTA, CDR2 FQGNSA. The V and J ends lost 5 bases and 5 bases, in that order; junction bases with no gene match: 7.

This rearrangement joins TRBV27 to TRBJ2-7; TRBD2 aligns across 8 bases. Germline assignment: CDR1 MNHEY and CDR2 SMNVEV (reference sequence). The CDR3 is made up of 14 amino acids. V lost 2 bases, J lost 2 bases, and 2 bases stayed unmatched. The CDR3 reads CASSLREGAYEQYF. CDR3 nucleotides: TGTGCCAGCAGTTTACGGGAGGGGGCCTACGAGCAGTACTTC.

The V call is TRBV14, the J call TRBJ2-7, with 10 bases fitting TRBD2. Germline CDR1 reads SGHDN; CDR2 reads FVKESK. This CDR3 contains 18 residues. Trimming took 2 bases from V and 4 from J; bases not matched to a gene: 14. CDR3 sequence (DNA): TGTGCCAGCAGCCAAAGGGTCGGGCTAGCGGGAGTTCTTTACGAGCAGTACTTC. This translates into CASSQRVGLAGVLYEQYF.

The chain uses TRBV28 and TRBJ1-1; D is ambiguous. The CDR3 is 13 residues long. V lost 1 base and J 6 bases, leaving 9 bases between the germline ends. CDR1 is MDHEN and CDR2 is SYDVKM in the germline V gene. As DNA, the CDR3 is TGTGCCAGCAGTTTATTAGAGGGATCTGAAGCTTTCTTT. Translation: CASSLLEGSEAFF.

The rearrangement links TRBV21-1 to TRBJ1-4. TRBV21-1 is termed a pseudogene. The CDR3 runs 14 residues. This CDR3 reads CASSKLVTNEKLFF. The CDR3 coding sequence is TGTGCCAGCAGCAAGCTAGTGACTAATGAAAAACTGTTTTTT.

The rearrangement uses TRBV9 and TRBJ2-7; 9 positions agree with TRBD2. CDR1 SGDLS and CDR2 YYNGEE come from the germline V gene. J gave up 2 bases and V 0 bases, and 6 bases lay outside the gene matches. The CDR3 runs 16 residues. CDR3 DNA sequence: TGTGCCAGCAGCGTAGGCGGGGGGGGAGCCACCTACGAGCAGTACTTC. Translated: CASSVGGGGATYEQYF.

The J gene is TRBJ1-4, the V gene TRBV14, with D uncertain. Germline V gives CDR1 SGHDN, CDR2 FVKESK. The V end lost 4 bases, the J end lost 6 bases, and 15 bases lay between the germline ends. The length of the CDR3 is 15 residues. For the CDR3, the DNA is TGTGCCAGCAGCCCAGATCTACGTACCTATGAAAAACTGTTTTTT. This encodes CASSPDLRTYEKLFF.

The CDR3 DNA follows: TGTGCCAGTAGAAAAGACACGTATAGCAATCAGCCCCAGCATTTT. It is translated as CASRKDTYSNQPQHF. The chain links TRBV19 to TRBJ1-5; D unclear. Between the trimmed V and J ends, which lost 6 bases and 0 bases, there was a span of 12 bases. The CDR3 is made up of 15 amino acids. CDR1 LNHDA and CDR2 SQIVND come from the germline V gene (reference sequence). Full variable domain (remainder filled in from reference TRBV19 and TRBJ1-5): DGGITQSPKYLFRKEGQNVTLSCEQNLNHDAMYWYRQDPGQGLRLIYYSQIVNDFQKGDIAEGYSVSREKKESFPLTVTSAQKNPTAFYLCASRKDTYSNQPQHFGDGTRLSIL.

V gene TRBV30 combines with J gene TRBJ1-6, with 10 bases identical to TRBD1. CDR3 size: 15 residues. CDR1 is GTSNPN and CDR2 is SVGIG in the germline V gene (reference sequence). J gave up 9 bases and V 0 bases, and 5 bases lay outside the gene matches. CDR3 in amino acids: CAWSVPGQGSSPLHF. CDR3 DNA sequence: TGTGCCTGGAGTGTACCGGGACAGGGGAGTTCACCCCTCCACTTT.

This chain joins TRBV19 and TRBJ1-1; D may be TRBD1 (6 bases). Trimming shortened V by 6 bases and J by 5 bases, and 13 bases separated the two germline ends. The CDR3 runs to 13 residues. In germline, CDR1 is LNHDA, CDR2 SQIVND (reference sequence). The CDR3 nucleotides read TGTGCCAGTAGCTTACAGGGAGGGACTGAAGCTTTCTTT. As protein: CASSLQGGTEAFF.

The rearrangement uses TRBV11-2 and TRBJ2-7, with a possible D match to TRBD2 (6 bases). The CDR3 is made up of 14 amino acids. V shed 3 bases and J shed 3 bases, with 12 bases lying between them. Germline-derived CDR1 and CDR2 are SGHAT and FQNNGV. Here the CDR3 reads CASSLGSGVYEQYF. The CDR3, as DNA: TGTGCCAGCAGCTTGGGTTCGGGGGTCTACGAGCAGTACTTC. Supplemented by reference TRBV11-2 and TRBJ2-7, the full variable domain reads EAGVAQSPRYKIIEKRQSVAFWCNPISGHATLYWYQQILGQGPKLLIQFQNNGVVDDSQLPKDRFSAERLKGVDSTLKIQPAKLEDSAVYLCASSLGSGVYEQYFGPGTRLTVT.

CDR3 coding DNA: TGTGCCAGCAGCAGTATTTGGGCTGGCTATGGCTACACCTTC. This translates into CASSSIWAGYGYTF. The rearrangement joins TRBV5-4 to TRBJ1-2; no clear D gene. Trimming pared 4 bases from V and 4 bases from J, leaving 14 bases between. The CDR3 has 14 residues. Germline lookup yields CDR1 SGHNT and CDR2 YYREEE (reference sequence).

The chain combines TRBV9 with TRBJ2-5; 15 positions match TRBD2. Germline lookup yields CDR1 SGDLS and CDR2 YYNGEE. The V and J ends lost 4 bases and 5 bases, in that order; junction bases with no gene match: 3. The CDR3 has 15 amino acids. The CDR3 nucleotides are TGTGCCAGCAGCTTCGGACTAGCGGGAGGGGAGACCCAGTACTTC. Its protein is CASSFGLAGGETQYF.

The chain uses TRBV2 and TRBJ2-6, with D possibly matching TRBD1 (5 bases). The V end lost 4 bases, the J end lost 0 bases, and 10 bases lay between the germline ends. CDR1 is SNHLY and CDR2 is FYNNEI in the germline V gene. The CDR3 consists of 16 residues. The DNA of the CDR3 is TGTGCCAGCAGTGTCCTCAGGGTCTCTGGGGCCAACGTCCTGACTTTC. Translation: CASSVLRVSGANVLTF.

This clone was seen just once. The gene calls are TRBV27 and TRBJ1-5; weak D call: TRBD1 (6 bases). The V end lost 3 bases, the J end lost 1 base, and 13 bases lay between the germline ends. In germline, CDR1 is MNHEY, CDR2 SMNVEV (reference sequence). This CDR3 contains 16 residues. The CDR3, as DNA: TGTGCCAGCAGTTTCGAGGGTAGGGGGAGCAATCAGCCCCAGCATTTT. Protein sequence: CASSFEGRGSNQPQHF.

The genes are TRBV7-9 and TRBJ1-5; 10 bases line up with TRBD1. The CDR3 sequence is 16 residues long. Germline CDR1 and CDR2: SEHNR and FQNEAQ (reference sequence). V lost 5 bases to trimming and J lost 1 base; unmatched junction nucleotides: 5. The DNA for the CDR3 is TGTGCCAGCAGCATTGGGACAGGGGAGAGCAATCAGCCCCAGCATTTT. Protein sequence: CASSIGTGESNQPQHF.

This clone was seen only once. V is TRBV7-6 and J is TRBJ1-6; TRBD1 matches 10 bases. V gave up 2 bases and J gave up 8 bases; unmatched junction bases: 9. Germline loops: CDR1 SGHVS, CDR2 FNYEAQ. This CDR3 has 17 amino acids. The CDR3 nucleotides are TGTGCCAGCAGCTTACGACAGGGGGCGGGTCAATATTCACCCCTCCACTTT. Translating gives CASSLRQGAGQYSPLHF.

The rearrangement uses TRBV5-4 and TRBJ2-2; 14 bases agree with TRBD2. With V trimmed by 4 bases and J by 4 bases, 3 bases remained unmatched. Germline CDR1 and CDR2: SGHNT and YYREEE (reference sequence). The CDR3 totals 16 residues. The CDR3 nucleotides read TGTGCCAGCAGCAAAGGGACTAGCGGGGGCACCGGGGAGCTGTTTTTT. Protein: CASSKGTSGGTGELFF.

V and J are TRBV2 and TRBJ1-3; no clear D gene. This CDR3 region has 16 residues. V was cut by 2 bases and J by 8 bases, with 19 bases left in between. CDR1 and CDR2 (germline): SNHLY, FYNNEI. The CDR3 is CASSESEWHGGDTIYF. The CDR3 nucleotides are TGTGCCAGCAGTGAAAGTGAGTGGCACGGAGGAGACACCATATATTTT.

In its sample, this clone was seen once. The chain links TRBV5-8 to TRBJ2-7; maybe TRBD2 (6 bases). This CDR3 is 12 amino acids long. V was clipped by 6 bases and J by 6 bases, with 13 bases between them. Germline assignment: CDR1 SGHTS and CDR2 YDEGEE. This chain's CDR3 is CASNFGGGEQYF. CDR3 nucleotide sequence: TGTGCCAGCAACTTCGGGGGAGGCGAGCAGTACTTC. The full variable domain, completed using reference TRBV5-8 and TRBJ2-7, is EAGVTQSPTHLIKTRGQQATLRCSPISGHTSVYWYQQALGLGLQFLLWYDEGEERNRGNFPPRFSGRQFPNYSSELNVNALELEDSALYLCASNFGGGEQYFGPGTRLTVT.

The genes are TRBV15 and TRBJ2-7; 8 bases fit TRBD2. V lost 6 bases to trimming and J lost 1 base; unmatched junction nucleotides: 5. CDR3 length: 14 residues. Germline CDR1 LNHNV, CDR2 YYDKDF (reference sequence). This chain's CDR3 is CATRPGGGSYEQYF. DNA of the CDR3: TGTGCCACCAGACCCGGGGGGGGATCCTACGAGCAGTACTTC.

The chain is built from TRBV5-1 and TRBJ1-1; D is undetermined. Between the trimmed V and J ends, which lost 0 bases and 0 bases, there was a span of 3 bases. CDR3 length: 13 residues. Germline V gene sequence: CDR1 SGHRS, CDR2 YFSETQ. Here the CDR3 DNA reads TGCGCCAGCAGCTTGGGAGTGAACACTGAAGCTTTCTTT. Translation gives CASSLGVNTEAFF.

The chain uses TRBV15 and TRBJ2-3, with 12 positions matching TRBD2. CDR1 and CDR2 from the germline V gene are LNHNV and YYDKDF (reference sequence). V lost 1 base to trimming and J lost 1 base; unmatched junction nucleotides: 0. The CDR3 has 16 residues. CDR3 nucleotide sequence: TGTGCCACCAGCAGAGGACTAGCGGGGGGCACAGATACGCAGTATTTT. The encoded protein is CATSRGLAGGTDTQYF.

The rearrangement uses TRBV9 and TRBJ2-5; 7 nucleotides agree with TRBD2. Germline V gene sequence: CDR1 SGDLS, CDR2 YYNGEE. The CDR3 covers 18 residues. V shed 4 bases, J shed 4 bases, and the junction held 19 bases outside the gene matches. The CDR3 protein is CASSPSRLAGMELETQYF. In nucleotides, the CDR3 is TGTGCCAGCAGCCCCAGCAGGTTAGCGGGCATGGAATTAGAGACCCAGTACTTC.

V gene TRBV10-3 combines with J gene TRBJ1-1; D is possibly TRBD1 (6 bases). This CDR3 is 15 amino acids long. The V gene lost 6 bases and the J gene lost 1 base, with 15 bases spanning the gap. Germline assignment: CDR1 ENHRY and CDR2 SYGVKD. CDR3 loop: CAIRARDTQNTEAFF. DNA of the CDR3: TGTGCCATCAGGGCTCGGGACACGCAGAACACTGAAGCTTTCTTT.

The gene calls are TRBV4-1 and TRBJ1-5; 12 bases fit TRBD1. V was pared by 4 bases and J by 6 bases, with 4 bases of the junction left unmatched. The CDR3 is made up of 15 amino acids. Germline CDR1 and CDR2: MGHRA and YSYEKL. The CDR3 DNA reads as TGCGCCAGCAGCCTCGGGACAGGGGGCGGTCAGCCCCAGCATTTT. It translates to CASSLGTGGGQPQHF.

The genes are TRBV4-1 and TRBJ2-7, with 7 bases aligning to TRBD1. V gave up 0 bases and J gave up 1 base; unmatched junction bases: 0. Germline values: CDR1 MGHRA, CDR2 YSYEKL. This CDR3 has 14 residues. The CDR3, as DNA: TGCGCCAGCAGCCAAGAACAGGGGTCCTACGAGCAGTACTTC. It encodes CASSQEQGSYEQYF.